A selection of T cell receptor beta chains follows, all from one sample in a study of T cells in Graves' hyperthyroidism and ophthalmopathy. From the multiplex PCR reads, TCRdb called clonotypes with MiXCR, one entry per CDR3 protein. This table holds 250,000 to 300,000 distinct CDR3 sequences, roughly an eighth found once. Specimen: blood. All receptors come from a middle-aged woman with Graves' hyperthyroidism. The CDR3 runs from the conserved cysteine through the conserved F or W. D genes are given only for firm matches. The size field is filled for only some rows; it gives once, few, many or a size class.

j_call clone_size d_call v_call cdr3_aa cdr3_nt
TRBJ1-1 many . TRBV27 CASSFVGVGLDTEAFF TGTGCCAGCAGTTTCGTAGGGGTTGGCTTGGACACTGAAGCTTTCTTT
TRBJ1-5 few TRBD1 TRBV5-5 CASSPTGVSNQPQHF TGTGCCAGCTCCCCCACAGGGGTGAGCAATCAGCCCCAGCATTTT
TRBJ2-1 many . TRBV5-1 CASYRGREGNEQFF TGCGCCAGCTACAGGGGGAGGGAGGGCAATGAGCAGTTCTTC
TRBJ2-3 many . TRBV6-1 CASRPDRGSTDTQYF TGTGCCAGCAGACCAGACAGAGGCTCCACAGATACGCAGTATTTT
TRBJ1-6 . . TRBV10-2 CASSVGNSPLHF TGCGCCAGCAGTGTAGGGAATTCACCCCTCCACTTT
TRBJ2-1 many TRBD1 TRBV6-1 CASSSGTGYNEQFF TGTGCCAGCAGTTCCGGGACAGGGTACAATGAGCAGTTCTTC
TRBJ2-3 few TRBD2 TRBV4-2 CASSQAEREVHTDTQYF TGTGCCAGCAGCCAAGCAGAGCGGGAGGTCCACACAGATACGCAGTATTTT
TRBJ2-7 few . TRBV30 CAWSSAVRGYEQYF TGTGCCTGGAGTAGTGCGGTTAGGGGATACGAGCAGTACTTC
TRBJ2-5 . . TRBV15 CATSRAPIAGRETQYF TGTGCCACCAGCAGAGCACCGATTGCCGGGCGGGAGACCCAGTACTTC
TRBJ2-1 . TRBD2 TRBV28 CASSLRWGGGLEQFF TGTGCCAGCAGTTTACGCTGGGGGGGGGGACTTGAGCAGTTCTTC
TRBJ1-1 many TRBD1 TRBV27 CASRLTGVGTEAFF TGTGCCAGCAGATTGACAGGGGTAGGCACTGAAGCTTTCTTT
TRBJ2-3 many . TRBV13 CASSFDWLTDTQYF TGTGCCAGCAGCTTCGACTGGTTGACAGATACGCAGTATTTT
TRBJ1-6 . TRBD1 TRBV5-8 CATKDRGHSSPLHF TGTGCCACCAAGGACAGGGGGCATAGTTCACCCCTCCACTTT
TRBJ1-5 many . TRBV19 CASSPRGHSNQPQHF TGTGCCAGTAGTCCCCGGGGCCATAGCAATCAGCCCCAGCATTTT
TRBJ1-2 . . TRBV7-9 CASSSNRLDYGYTF TGTGCCAGCAGCTCCAACAGACTAGACTATGGCTACACCTTC
TRBJ2-3 few TRBD2 TRBV6-1 CASSGTSVRGTDTQYF TGTGCCAGCAGTGGTACTAGCGTTCGGGGCACAGATACGCAGTATTTT
TRBJ2-2 . . TRBV7-9 CASSHTGINTGELFF TGTGCCAGCAGCCATACAGGGATTAACACCGGGGAGCTGTTTTTT
TRBJ2-5 many TRBD2 TRBV12-3/TRBV12-4 CASSFPLAGGPPQETQYF TGTGCCAGCAGTTTCCCACTAGCGGGAGGGCCTCCCCAAGAGACCCAGTACTTC
TRBJ2-2 many . TRBV11-2 CASSLVVSPRYTENTGELFF TGTGCCAGCAGCTTAGTCGTATCCCCGCGGTACACGGAAAACACCGGGGAGCTGTTTTTT
TRBJ2-5 many . TRBV19 CATSRWADSGETQYF TGTGCCACCTCCCGGTGGGCGGATAGTGGGGAGACCCAGTACTTC
TRBJ2-7 few TRBD2 TRBV30 CAWRGRGGQGSYEQYF TGTGCCTGGAGAGGGAGGGGCGGCCAGGGATCCTACGAGCAGTACTTC
TRBJ1-4 many TRBD1 TRBV20-1 CSASGDRLIEKLFF TGCAGTGCTTCCGGGGACAGGTTAATTGAAAAACTGTTTTTT